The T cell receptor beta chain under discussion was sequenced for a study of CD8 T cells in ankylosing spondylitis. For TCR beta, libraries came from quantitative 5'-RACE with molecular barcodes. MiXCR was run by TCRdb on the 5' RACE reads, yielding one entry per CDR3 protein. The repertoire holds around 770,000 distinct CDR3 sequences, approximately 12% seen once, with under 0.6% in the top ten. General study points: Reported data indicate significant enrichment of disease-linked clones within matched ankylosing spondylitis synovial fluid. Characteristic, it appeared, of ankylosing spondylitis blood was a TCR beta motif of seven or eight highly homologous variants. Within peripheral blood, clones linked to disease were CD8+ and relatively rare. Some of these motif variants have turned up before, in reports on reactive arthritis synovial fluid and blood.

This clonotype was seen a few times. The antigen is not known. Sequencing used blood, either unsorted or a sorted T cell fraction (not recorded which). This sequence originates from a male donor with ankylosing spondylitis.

CDR3 region: CSARLSRTSGIETQYF. The CDR3 DNA reads as TGCAGTGCTAGACTTTCGCGGACTAGCGGGATAGAGACCCAGTACTTC. V gene TRBV20-1 combines with J gene TRBJ2-5; 12 nucleotides line up with TRBD2. The CDR3 loop spans 16 amino acids. Germline V CDR1 and CDR2: DFQATT, SNEGSKA (reference sequence). Trimming cost V 2 bases and J 4 bases; bases outside gene matches: 8.